This T cell receptor beta chain was observed in a study of T cell repertoires in cytomegalovirus infection. Turning to the study itself: Recently described HLA-C-restricted plus well-studied HLA-B-restricted CMV epitopes were used.

TCRdb re-analysed the reads in MiXCR, keeping a single row per CDR3 protein. The top ten hold roughly 14% of the sample, which has 750,000 to 900,000 distinct CDR3 sequences, about 28% seen once. Comment on this clonotype: Its target is unknown.

CDR1 and CDR2 from the germline V gene are LNHNV and YYDKDF (reference sequence). With 4 bases removed from V and 0 bases from J, the gap between germline ends came to 24 bases. The CDR3 covers 19 residues. This sequence was found in a human donor in good health (CMV status not recorded). Some clones in this sample may be carry-over from other donors' samples. Sequenced material: cultured CD8+ T cells from PBMCs, taken from culture after CMV antigen stimulation. The rearrangement uses TRBV15 and TRBJ1-1; weak D call: TRBD1 (6 bases). The CDR3 loop reads CATSIPLVTGAFMNTEAFF. In nucleotides, the CDR3 is TGTGCCACCAGCATACCATTGGTGACAGGTGCCTTTATGAACACTGAAGCTTTCTTT.